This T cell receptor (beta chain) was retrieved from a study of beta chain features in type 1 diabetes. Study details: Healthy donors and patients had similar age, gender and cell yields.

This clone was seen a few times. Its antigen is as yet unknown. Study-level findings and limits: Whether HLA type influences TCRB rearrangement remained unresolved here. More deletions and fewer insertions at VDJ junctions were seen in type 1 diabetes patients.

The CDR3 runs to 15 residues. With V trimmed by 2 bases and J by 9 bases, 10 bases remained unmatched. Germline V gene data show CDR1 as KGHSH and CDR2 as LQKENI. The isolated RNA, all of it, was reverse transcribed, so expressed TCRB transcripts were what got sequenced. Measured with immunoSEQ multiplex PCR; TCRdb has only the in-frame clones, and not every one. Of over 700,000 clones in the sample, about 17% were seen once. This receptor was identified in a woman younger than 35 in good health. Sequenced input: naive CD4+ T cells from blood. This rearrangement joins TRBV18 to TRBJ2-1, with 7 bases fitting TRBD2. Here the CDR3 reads CASSPGLTSLSEQFF. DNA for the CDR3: TGTGCCAGCTCACCAGGCTTGACTAGCTTGAGTGAGCAGTTCTTC.